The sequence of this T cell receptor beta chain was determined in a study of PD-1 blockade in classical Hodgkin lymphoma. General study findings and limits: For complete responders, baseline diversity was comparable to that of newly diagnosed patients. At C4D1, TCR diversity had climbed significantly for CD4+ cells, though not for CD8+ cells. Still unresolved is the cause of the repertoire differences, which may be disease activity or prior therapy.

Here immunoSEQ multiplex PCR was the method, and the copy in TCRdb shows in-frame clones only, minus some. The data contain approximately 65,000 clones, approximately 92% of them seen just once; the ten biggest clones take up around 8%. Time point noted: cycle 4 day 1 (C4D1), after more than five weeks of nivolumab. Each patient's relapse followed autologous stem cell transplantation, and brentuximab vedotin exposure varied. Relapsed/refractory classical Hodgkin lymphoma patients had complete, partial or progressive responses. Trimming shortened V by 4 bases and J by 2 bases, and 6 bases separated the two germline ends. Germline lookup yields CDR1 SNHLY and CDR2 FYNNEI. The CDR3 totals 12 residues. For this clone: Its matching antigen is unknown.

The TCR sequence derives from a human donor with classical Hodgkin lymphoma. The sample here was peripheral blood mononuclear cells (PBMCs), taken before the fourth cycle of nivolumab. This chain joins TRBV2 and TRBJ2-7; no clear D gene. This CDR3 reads CASSAAPYEQYF. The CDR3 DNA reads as TGTGCCAGCAGTGCTGCTCCCTACGAGCAGTACTTC.